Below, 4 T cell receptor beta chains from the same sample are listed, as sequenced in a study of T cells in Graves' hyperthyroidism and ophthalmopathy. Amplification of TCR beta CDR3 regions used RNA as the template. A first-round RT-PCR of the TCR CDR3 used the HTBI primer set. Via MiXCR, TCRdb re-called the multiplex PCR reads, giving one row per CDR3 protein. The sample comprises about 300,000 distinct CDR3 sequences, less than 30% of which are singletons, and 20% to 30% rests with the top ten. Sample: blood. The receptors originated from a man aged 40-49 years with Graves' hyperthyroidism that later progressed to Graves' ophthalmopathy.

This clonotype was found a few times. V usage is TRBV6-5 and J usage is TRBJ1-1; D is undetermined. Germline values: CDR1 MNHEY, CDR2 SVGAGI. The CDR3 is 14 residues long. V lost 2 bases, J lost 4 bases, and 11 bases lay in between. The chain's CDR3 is CASSYRVDGTEAFF. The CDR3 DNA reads TGTGCCAGCAGTTACAGGGTAGACGGCACTGAAGCTTTCTTT.

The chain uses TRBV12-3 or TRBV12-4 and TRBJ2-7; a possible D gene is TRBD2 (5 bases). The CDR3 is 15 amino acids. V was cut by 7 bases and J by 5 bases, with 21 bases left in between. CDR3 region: CASNVGPSPRDEQYF. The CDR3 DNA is TGTGCCAGCAACGTAGGGCCTAGCCCTCGGGACGAGCAGTACTTC.

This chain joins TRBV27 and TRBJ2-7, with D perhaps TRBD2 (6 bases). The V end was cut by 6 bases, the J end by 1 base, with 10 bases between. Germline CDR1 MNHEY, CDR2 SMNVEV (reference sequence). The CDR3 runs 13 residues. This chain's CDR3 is CASRMEGSYEQYF. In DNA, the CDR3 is TGTGCCAGCAGAATGGAGGGGTCCTACGAGCAGTACTTC.

CDR3 nucleotide sequence: TGTGCCAGCAAGAGCGGACTAGCGGCACAAGAGACCCAGTACTTC. It yields the protein CASKSGLAAQETQYF. The chain couples TRBV2 to TRBJ2-5, with TRBD2 matching over 10 bases. The CDR3 contains 15 residues. Trimming took 7 bases from V and 2 from J; bases not matched to a gene: 7. Germline V CDR1 and CDR2: SNHLY, FYNNEI.